This TCR beta chain was found in a study of shared clonotypes between healthy human individuals. Across the whole study: Donors consisted of two women and three men between 18 and 49.

The germline V gene has CDR1 MNHNY and CDR2 SVGAGI (reference sequence). The CDR3 has 14 amino acids. V lost 2 bases to trimming and J lost 3 bases; unmatched junction nucleotides: 4. The test was conducted at deep level. Several immunoSEQ plates received, in even portions, the genomic DNA of each subset. Each unsorted PBMC replicate got 300 ng genomic DNA, approximately 29,000 genomes. Produced via immunoSEQ multiplex PCR; TCRdb's table is partial and in-frame only. Here the sample spans roughly 500,000 clones, about four fifths being singletons. This TCR derives from a woman in her 40s in good health. Some clones in this sample may be carry-over from other donors' samples. The chain recombines TRBV6-6 with TRBJ2-7, with 7 bases matching TRBD2. Sequences were obtained from PBMCs. The CDR3 sequence is CASSYRLADYEQYF. The CDR3, as DNA: TGTGCCAGCAGTTACAGGCTAGCGGACTACGAGCAGTACTTC.